The T cell receptor beta chain under discussion was sequenced for a study of T cell responses to AZD1222 COVID-19 vaccine (TCRdb year 2021). Notes on the research overall: TCR sequencing was performed for about 250 trial participants, of whom about 200 were given two doses of AZD1222 and some 26 were given two doses of MenACWY control vaccine. Trial participants were enrolled by age into 18-55, 56-69 and 70-plus year subgroups, with around 150, 28 and 57 TCR-sequenced participants respectively. The study at large found these results: Conclusions about previously exposed vaccinees are limited because only a handful of AZD1222 recipients were SARS-CoV-2 seropositive at baseline. The vaccine-associated CD4 TCRs covered the entire spike protein, and the dominant responses fell in regions 160-218 and 743-854. In the small 56-69-year group, the increase in depth fell short of significance, most likely because of low power. Because no samples from the day 14 peak response were available, repertoires could be characterized only after the peak T cell response. After two AZD1222 doses, spike-specific TCR breadth and depth were significantly higher than at day 0 and than in MenACWY recipients. Nearly half of unique spike-specific TCRs reportedly recognized epitopes outside regions mutated in the B.1.351 and B.1.1.7 variants. Participants were mostly white British, with more females than males. The authors suggested clonal diversity may have been underestimated.

In light of the paper, this sample's time point label describes: about 28 days (+/-7) after the second vaccine dose. Interpreted using the paper, the treatment or condition label stands for: meningococcal conjugate vaccine given as trial control. Samples from vaccinated people were obtained from the UK trials COV001 and COV002, which included a single-blind randomized controlled phase 2/3 trial of AZD1222 (ChAdOx1 nCoV-19) in healthy adults. Trial participant PBMC samples were collected at day 0 and day 28 after the second dose for TCRbeta chain sequencing. Comments on this clone: Its antigen is still unknown. Per-base qualities were not stored, and no clone one base away is much larger.

The CDR3 contains 14 residues, cysteine and phenylalanine counted. Only the CDR3 region is kept as DNA, spanning 42 bases read in frame from base 1. For CDR1 and CDR2, the germline V gene (reference sequence) lists SGHKS and YYEKEE. V and J are truncated by 0 bases and 9 bases respectively, leaving an intervening sequence of 13 bases. The CDR3 regions of human TCRbeta chains were analyzed by immunosequencing. For the original study's pipeline: Repertoire TCRs were checked for matches against a reference library of SARS-CoV-2-specific TCRs that had been generated using the MIRA antigen-specificity platform. Breadth was defined as the fraction of unique TCRs that were SARS-CoV-2-associated. Depth was defined as the fraction of total T cells that were SARS-CoV-2-associated. Using the MIRA data, each spike-specific TCR was mapped to the spike region that the TCR reacts to and placed in a CD4 or CD8 class. Log10-transformed breadth and depth values were compared by one-way ANOVA with Sidak's multiple comparisons tests. Here the immuneACCESS table is served through TCRdb, limited to in-frame sequences with V and J called. Missing clones are a known gap in these copies; in checked studies unresolved V genes cover under half, and the rest lacks a known reason. V and J calls and clone size are those listed in that table; D and trimming were worked out from the DNA. This sample holds just under 150,000 clones; approximately 86% were observed only once. The top ten constitute 5% to 6.5% of the sample.

The V and J genes are TRBV5-5 and TRBJ2-1; the D gene cannot be resolved reliably. Sequencing was performed on peripheral blood, taken 28 days after the second dose of the MenACWY control vaccine. The TCR sequence derives from an adult who received the MenACWY meningococcal vaccine as a control. CDR3 sequence: CASSLVVPAGEQFF. The DNA reads TGTGCCAGCAGCTTGGTTGTTCCAGCTGGTGAGCAGTTCTTC.